The entry below gives a single T cell receptor beta chain sequence along with its context. The data belong to a study of blood T cell repertoires in COVID-19. Across the whole study: Specimens from acute and convalescent COVID-19 originated in the United States, Italy and Spain.

V was shortened by 7 bases and J by 4 bases, with 11 bases between the two germline ends. Germline values: CDR1 MNHEY, CDR2 SVGAGI. The CDR3 contains 13 residues. Under the authors' procedure: Researchers report that nucleated cell counts were estimated from reference gene primer amplification. Assay used: immunoSEQ multiplex PCR; TCRdb lists only in-frame clones, some missing. V and J calls and clone size are those listed in that table; D and trimming were worked out from the DNA. The table includes 150,000 to 200,000 clones, roughly nine tenths detected once. The chain links TRBV6-5 to TRBJ2-1; D is possibly TRBD2 (5 bases). The sequencing sample was made of peripheral blood. This sequence was found in a man between 18 and 29 years old who had recovered from COVID-19. The chain's CDR3 is CASTRSGYNEQFF. DNA of the CDR3: TGTGCCAGCACCCGATCGGGATACAATGAGCAGTTCTTC.